One and the same sample provided the 15 T cell receptor beta chains below, sequenced in a study of blood T cell repertoires in COVID-19. Assay used: immunoSEQ multiplex PCR; TCRdb lists only in-frame clones, some missing. The table records a few hundred thousand clones, roughly 87% of them present only once. The sample taken for sequencing was peripheral blood. The source is a woman aged 60 to 75 with COVID-19, enrolled during active disease.

This chain joins TRBV11-2 and TRBJ2-6; D might be TRBD1 (5 bases). V lost 6 bases to trimming and J lost 1 base, with 7 bases between them. The germline V gene encodes CDR1 SGHAT and CDR2 FQNNGV. This CDR3 is 14 amino acids long. The CDR3, as DNA: TGTGCCAGCAGAACAGGATCTGGGGCCAACGTCCTGACTTTC. Amino acids: CASRTGSGANVLTF.

This clone was detected once. This chain links TRBV5-4 with TRBJ1-5; 7 bases map to TRBD1. In germline, CDR1 is SGHNT, CDR2 YYREEE (reference sequence). The CDR3 consists of 15 residues. V shed 4 bases, J shed 2 bases, and the junction held 6 bases outside the gene matches. In DNA, the CDR3 is TGTGCCAGCAGCCCCGATCAGGGGGGCAATCAGCCCCAGCATTTT. It is translated as CASSPDQGGNQPQHF.

In its sample, this clone was seen once. V is TRBV5-1 and J is TRBJ1-2; tentative D call: TRBD1 (5 bases). Trimming removed 10 bases at V and 4 bases at J, with 29 bases between. The CDR3 covers 17 residues. Germline CDR1 reads SGHRS; CDR2 reads YFSETQ. CDR3: CASTRGGGGSEGYGYTF. The CDR3, as DNA: TGCGCCTCCACCCGGGGGGGTGGCGGAAGCGAGGGCTATGGCTACACCTTC.

In regard to this clone: This same CDR3 is encoded by further DNA sequences in the sample. The V gene is TRBV29-1, the J gene TRBJ1-2, with D uncertain. Germline V gene lookup returns CDR1 SQVTM and CDR2 ANQGSEA. V was pared by 7 bases and J by 4 bases, with 10 bases between. This CDR3 has 11 amino acids. CDR3 bases: TGCAGCGGTAAGGAGGGCTATGGCTACACCTTC. Amino acids: CSGKEGYGYTF.

This clone turned up a few times. This CDR3 is also generated by other DNA sequences in the sample. The chain carries TRBV5-1 and TRBJ1-6; TRBD1 matches 9 bases. This CDR3 has 15 residues. Per the germline V gene, CDR1 is SGHRS and CDR2 is YFSETQ. After removal of 0 bases from V and 10 bases from J, the junction contained 5 bases not matched to a gene. CDR3: CASSLAGTGRSPLHF. As DNA, the CDR3 is TGCGCCAGCAGCTTGGCGGGGACAGGGAGGTCACCCCTCCACTTT.

This sequence joins TRBV5-5 and TRBJ2-2; no clear D. CDR1 and CDR2 (germline): SGHKS, YYEKEE (reference sequence). This CDR3 has 12 amino acids. Trimming removed 3 bases from V and 5 bases from J, with 5 bases in between. The CDR3 DNA is TGTGCCAGCAGCTCCTATACCGGGGAGCTGTTTTTT. As protein: CASSSYTGELFF.

This clone has only a few counts. The gene calls are TRBV18 and TRBJ2-5, with D tentatively TRBD1 (5 bases). Per germline, CDR1 KGHSH and CDR2 LQKENI. Trimming removed 7 bases from V and 4 bases from J, with 13 bases in between. The CDR3 sequence is 13 residues long. Here the CDR3 reads CASFTTGRETQYF. The DNA of the CDR3 is TGTGCCAGCTTCACCACAGGCAGAGAGACCCAGTACTTC.

This chain connects TRBV11-2 to TRBJ1-2; D perhaps matches TRBD1 (5 bases). The CDR3 has 13 residues. CDR1 and CDR2 from the germline V gene are SGHAT and FQNNGV. V lost 3 bases and J lost 2, with 7 bases in between. As DNA, the CDR3 is TGTGCCAGCAGCTTTGGGGCGAACTATGGCTACACCTTC. This translates into CASSFGANYGYTF.

The chain combines TRBV7-8 with TRBJ1-2; 7 bases map to TRBD1. The CDR3 extends over 16 amino acids. Germline CDR1 reads SGHVS; CDR2 reads FQNEAQ. V lost 3 bases, J lost 3 bases, and 10 bases stayed unmatched. CDR3 in amino acids: CASSLAHRGDDYGYTF. The CDR3 region has the DNA TGTGCCAGCAGCTTGGCTCACAGGGGTGATGACTATGGCTACACCTTC.

About this clone itself: This sample also contains other DNA sequences that code for the same CDR3. This chain connects TRBV18 to TRBJ1-5; D gene unclear. CDR1 and CDR2 from the germline V gene are KGHSH and LQKENI. V dropped 6 bases and J dropped 5 bases, with 8 bases sitting between them. This CDR3 spans 12 amino acids. The CDR3 spells CASSLGDQPQHF. DNA for the CDR3: TGTGCCAGCTCCCTCGGGGATCAGCCCCAGCATTTT.

This clone was detected only once. This chain's CDR3 is CASSYSTGNNQPQHF. CDR3 coding DNA: TGTGCCAGCAGTTACTCGACAGGAAACAATCAGCCCCAGCATTTT. The chain has TRBV27 and TRBJ1-5; maybe TRBD1 (6 bases). The CDR3 is 15 amino acids. CDR1 is MNHEY, CDR2 SMNVEV, per germline (reference sequence). V was cut by 4 bases and J by 3 bases, with 13 bases left in between.

J is TRBJ2-1 and V is TRBV5-1; TRBD2 matches 10 bases. V gave up 2 bases and J gave up 3 bases; unmatched junction bases: 2. The CDR3 loop spans 15 amino acids. Per germline, CDR1 SGHRS and CDR2 YFSETQ. CDR3 sequence: CASSLSGGVYNEQFF. CDR3 nucleotide sequence: TGCGCCAGCAGCTTAAGCGGGGGGGTCTACAATGAGCAGTTCTTC.

This clone was observed a few times. The chain recombines TRBV4-2 with TRBJ1-2; D might be TRBD1 (6 bases). The CDR3 is 16 residues long. The germline V gene encodes CDR1 LGHNA and CDR2 YNFKEQ. Trimming took 2 bases from V and 4 from J, leaving 17 bases between them. DNA of the CDR3: TGTGCCAGCAGCCAAAAGGGGGAAAAAGGGGCCTATGGCTACACCTTC. It encodes CASSQKGEKGAYGYTF.

The chain is built from TRBV7-9 and TRBJ1-1; TRBD1 might be the D (6 bases). Deletions cut 4 bases from V and 5 bases from J, with 17 bases between. Germline loops: CDR1 SEHNR, CDR2 FQNEAQ (reference sequence). This CDR3 comprises 15 residues. CDR3 nucleotides: TGTGCCAGCAGCTCCCAACAGGGCGCGGGTACTGAAGCTTTCTTT. Its translation is CASSSQQGAGTEAFF.

CDR3 region: CASSPSLAHGYTF. CDR3 sequence (DNA): TGCGCCAGCAGCCCCTCACTCGCCCATGGCTACACCTTC. This chain links TRBV5-1 with TRBJ1-2; no clear D gene. With 4 bases removed from V and 6 bases from J, the gap between germline ends came to 13 bases. CDR1 SGHRS and CDR2 YFSETQ come from the germline V gene. There are 13 residues in the CDR3.